This is a list of T cell receptor beta chains from one sample in a study of cytomegalovirus exposure and HLA in healthy donors. Using immunoSEQ multiplex PCR, the repertoire was profiled, and TCRdb retains in-frame clones only, with some absent. The sample lists some 100,000 clones, about three quarters seen once, with about 4.5% in the top ten. Sequencing was done on a sample of PBMCs. The receptors shown here come from a woman aged 40 to 50 in good health and CMV-seropositive. Both conserved end residues are part of each CDR3. The D gene is left open where the match is weak. Clone size is stated in some rows and not others, as once, few, many or a class when expanded.

>NA|TRBJ1-2|NA|TRBV7-8
CASSLGSVNYGYTF
TGTGCCAGCAGCTTAGGCTCGGTAAACTATGGCTACACCTTC
>NA|TRBJ2-2|NA|TRBV9
CASSPPGFNTGELFF
TGTGCCAGCAGCCCACCAGGCTTTAACACCGGGGAGCTGTTTTTT
>NA|TRBJ2-3|TRBD1|TRBV19
CASSPPGQGAPDTQYF
TGTGCCAGTAGTCCACCGGGACAGGGGGCGCCAGATACGCAGTATTTT
>NA|TRBJ2-2|NA|TRBV29-1
CSVAPGVTGELFF
TGCAGCGTCGCGCCAGGGGTCACCGGGGAGCTGTTTTTT
>NA|TRBJ2-1|NA|TRBV10-3
CAISSSGNEQFF
TGTGCCATCAGTAGTTCCGGGAATGAGCAGTTCTTC
>NA|TRBJ2-1|TRBD2|TRBV27
CASSSPSGRASYNEQFF
TGTGCCAGCAGTTCACCTAGCGGGAGGGCCTCCTACAATGAGCAGTTCTTC
>once|TRBJ2-1|TRBD2|TRBV29-1
CSVEARASGIGQFF
TGCAGCGTTGAAGCGAGGGCTAGCGGGATAGGGCAGTTCTTC
>NA|TRBJ2-3|NA|TRBV21-1
CASRTPRGPPDTQYF
TGTGCCAGCAGAACTCCCAGGGGACCACCAGATACGCAGTATTTT
>NA|TRBJ2-5|TRBD1|TRBV5-1
CASSFRQGRGETQYF
TGCGCCAGCAGCTTCAGACAGGGTAGGGGGGAGACCCAGTACTTC
>NA|TRBJ2-5|NA|TRBV27
CASSLSGRETQYF
TGTGCCAGCAGTTTATCGGGCCGAGAGACCCAGTACTTC
>NA|TRBJ2-3|TRBD2|TRBV7-8
CASSSHLGLAGAADTQYF
TGTGCCAGCAGCTCCCACCTGGGGCTTGCGGGAGCGGCAGATACGCAGTATTTT
>few|TRBJ2-3|TRBD2|TRBV6-4
CASSDGAGGGTDTQYF
TGTGCCAGCAGTGACGGGGCGGGAGGAGGCACAGATACGCAGTATTTT
>once|TRBJ1-1|NA|TRBV6-4
CASSESRLTGTNTEAFF
TGTGCCAGCAGTGAGTCCCGCCTGACAGGAACGAACACTGAAGCTTTCTTT
>NA|TRBJ2-4|TRBD2|TRBV4-2
CASSQDPGTSGGYIQYF
TGTGCCAGCAGCCAAGATCCCGGGACTAGCGGCGGGTACATTCAGTACTTC
>NA|TRBJ1-2|TRBD1|TRBV5-4
CASSLPLDRGLGYGYTF
TGTGCCAGCAGCTTGCCCTTGGACAGGGGGCTCGGCTATGGCTACACCTTC